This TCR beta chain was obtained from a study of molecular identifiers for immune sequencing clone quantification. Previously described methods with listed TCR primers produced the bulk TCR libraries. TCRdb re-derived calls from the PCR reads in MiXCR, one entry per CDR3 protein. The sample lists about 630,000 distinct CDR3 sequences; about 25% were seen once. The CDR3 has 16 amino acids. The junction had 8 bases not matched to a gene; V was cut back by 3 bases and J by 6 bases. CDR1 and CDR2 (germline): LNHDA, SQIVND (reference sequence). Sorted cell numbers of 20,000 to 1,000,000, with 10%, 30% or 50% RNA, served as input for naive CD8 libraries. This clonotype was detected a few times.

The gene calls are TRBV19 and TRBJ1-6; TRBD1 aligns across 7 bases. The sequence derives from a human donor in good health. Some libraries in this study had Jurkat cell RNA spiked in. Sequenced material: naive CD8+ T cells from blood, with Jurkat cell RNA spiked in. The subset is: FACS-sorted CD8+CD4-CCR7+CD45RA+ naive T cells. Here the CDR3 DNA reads TGTGCCAGTAGTATTAATCCGGGACAGAGTAATTCACCCCTCCACTTT. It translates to CASSINPGQSNSPLHF.